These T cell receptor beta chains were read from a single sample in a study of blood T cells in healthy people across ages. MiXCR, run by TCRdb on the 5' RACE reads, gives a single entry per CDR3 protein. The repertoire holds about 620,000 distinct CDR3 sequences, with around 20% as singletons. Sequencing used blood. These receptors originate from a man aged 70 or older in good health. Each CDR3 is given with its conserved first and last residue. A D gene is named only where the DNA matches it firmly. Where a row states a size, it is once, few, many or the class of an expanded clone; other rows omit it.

cdr3_aa: CASSPNGLGKGVETQYF; cdr3_nt: TGCGCCAGCAGCCCGAACGGACTGGGGAAGGGTGTAGAGACCCAGTACTTC; d_call: NA; clone_size: NA; v_call: TRBV5-1; j_call: TRBJ2-5
cdr3_aa: CASSPRAQAYEQYF; cdr3_nt: TGTGCCAGCAGTCCCCGGGCTCAAGCCTACGAGCAGTACTTC; d_call: NA; clone_size: few; v_call: TRBV12-3/TRBV12-4; j_call: TRBJ2-7
cdr3_aa: CASSEARLAGQDEQFF; cdr3_nt: TGTGCCAGCAGTGAAGCGCGGCTAGCGGGTCAGGATGAGCAGTTCTTC; d_call: TRBD2; clone_size: NA; v_call: TRBV6-1; j_call: TRBJ2-1
cdr3_aa: CSAPNSGSGDTQYF; cdr3_nt: TGCAGTGCACCGAATAGCGGGAGTGGAGATACGCAGTATTTT; d_call: TRBD2; clone_size: NA; v_call: TRBV20-1; j_call: TRBJ2-3
cdr3_aa: CASSDTAHIQETQYF; cdr3_nt: TGTGCCAGCAGTGACACAGCCCACATTCAAGAGACCCAGTACTTC; d_call: NA; clone_size: NA; v_call: TRBV6-4; j_call: TRBJ2-5
cdr3_aa: CASSLPGPSPSGAKNIQYF; cdr3_nt: TGTGCCAGCAGCTTACCTGGCCCAAGTCCTTCTGGGGCCAAAAACATTCAGTACTTC; d_call: NA; clone_size: NA; v_call: TRBV7-3; j_call: TRBJ2-4
cdr3_aa: CAISEGQGADNEQFF; cdr3_nt: TGTGCCATCAGTGAGGGACAGGGGGCCGACAATGAGCAGTTCTTC; d_call: TRBD1; clone_size: NA; v_call: TRBV10-3; j_call: TRBJ2-1
cdr3_aa: CASSPLSVSNQPQHF; cdr3_nt: TGTGCCAGCTCACCACTGTCAGTCAGCAATCAGCCCCAGCATTTT; d_call: NA; clone_size: few; v_call: TRBV18; j_call: TRBJ1-5
cdr3_aa: CSALPLAGGPNEQFF; cdr3_nt: TGCAGTGCCCTACCCCTAGCGGGAGGTCCCAATGAGCAGTTCTTC; d_call: TRBD2; clone_size: NA; v_call: TRBV20-1; j_call: TRBJ2-1
cdr3_aa: CASSWEGNQETQYF; cdr3_nt: TGCGCCAGCAGCTGGGAAGGGAACCAAGAGACCCAGTACTTC; d_call: NA; clone_size: NA; v_call: TRBV5-1; j_call: TRBJ2-5
cdr3_aa: CASSPTAANTGELFF; cdr3_nt: TGCGCCAGCAGCCCGACAGCGGCGAACACCGGGGAGCTGTTTTTT; d_call: NA; clone_size: few; v_call: TRBV4-1; j_call: TRBJ2-2
cdr3_aa: CASSPSTGGAETQYF; cdr3_nt: TGTGCCAGCTCACCATCGACAGGGGGCGCGGAGACCCAGTACTTC; d_call: TRBD1; clone_size: NA; v_call: TRBV18; j_call: TRBJ2-5
cdr3_aa: CASSPPGQGSYGYTF; cdr3_nt: TGTGCCAGCAGCCCACCTGGACAGGGAAGCTATGGCTACACCTTC; d_call: TRBD1; clone_size: NA; v_call: TRBV12-3/TRBV12-4; j_call: TRBJ1-2
cdr3_aa: CASSLNLGLAGDNEQFF; cdr3_nt: TGCGCCAGCAGCTTGAACCTGGGACTAGCGGGAGACAATGAGCAGTTCTTC; d_call: TRBD2; clone_size: few; v_call: TRBV5-1; j_call: TRBJ2-1
cdr3_aa: CASSPLQAGGRTDTQYF; cdr3_nt: TGCGCCAGCAGCCCATTGCAGGCGGGAGGGCGAACAGATACGCAGTATTTT; d_call: TRBD2; clone_size: NA; v_call: TRBV4-3; j_call: TRBJ2-3
cdr3_aa: CSARGTDVAKNIQYF; cdr3_nt: TGCAGTGCTAGGGGGACCGATGTAGCCAAAAACATTCAGTACTTC; d_call: NA; clone_size: few; v_call: TRBV20-1; j_call: TRBJ2-4
cdr3_aa: CSVVGQGGNEQFF; cdr3_nt: TGCAGCGTTGTGGGACAGGGGGGCAATGAGCAGTTCTTC; d_call: TRBD1; clone_size: few; v_call: TRBV29-1; j_call: TRBJ2-1
cdr3_aa: CASSPDRGIAGANVLTF; cdr3_nt: TGTGCCAGCTCACCGGACAGGGGAATAGCTGGGGCCAACGTCCTGACTTTC; d_call: TRBD1; clone_size: few; v_call: TRBV18; j_call: TRBJ2-6
cdr3_aa: CASRGQGGNEQYF; cdr3_nt: TGTGCCAGCAGGGGACAGGGAGGCAACGAGCAGTACTTC; d_call: TRBD1; clone_size: NA; v_call: TRBV27; j_call: TRBJ2-7
cdr3_aa: CASILPTSNQPQHF; cdr3_nt: TGTGCCAGCATCCTACCAACTAGCAATCAGCCCCAGCATTTT; d_call: NA; clone_size: NA; v_call: TRBV6-5; j_call: TRBJ1-5
cdr3_aa: CASSLDFSGGPYNEQFF; cdr3_nt: TGTGCCAGCAGCTTAGATTTTTCAGGGGGCCCCTACAATGAGCAGTTCTTC; d_call: TRBD1; clone_size: few; v_call: TRBV11-2; j_call: TRBJ2-1
cdr3_aa: CASSSLVGAYNEQFF; cdr3_nt: TGTGCCAGCAGTTCCTTGGTGGGAGCCTACAATGAGCAGTTCTTC; d_call: NA; clone_size: NA; v_call: TRBV6-6; j_call: TRBJ2-1
cdr3_aa: CASSLTRGEKLFF; cdr3_nt: TGTGCCAGCAGCCTCACCCGGGGCGAAAAACTGTTTTTT; d_call: NA; clone_size: few; v_call: TRBV7-8; j_call: TRBJ1-4
cdr3_aa: CASSSPGQGFQTQYF; cdr3_nt: TGTGCCAGCAGTTCCCCGGGACAGGGTTTTCAGACCCAGTACTTC; d_call: TRBD1; clone_size: NA; v_call: TRBV6-5; j_call: TRBJ2-5
cdr3_aa: CASSQEQTGNQPQHF; cdr3_nt: TGTGCCAGCAGCCAGGAACAAACGGGCAATCAGCCCCAGCATTTT; d_call: NA; clone_size: few; v_call: TRBV4-2; j_call: TRBJ1-5
cdr3_aa: CSASSGSAETQYF; cdr3_nt: TGCAGTGCTAGTAGCGGGAGTGCAGAGACCCAGTACTTC; d_call: TRBD2; clone_size: few; v_call: TRBV20-1; j_call: TRBJ2-5
cdr3_aa: CASRWGVNGETQYF; cdr3_nt: TGTGCCAGCAGATGGGGGGTTAATGGAGAGACCCAGTACTTC; d_call: NA; clone_size: NA; v_call: TRBV6-5; j_call: TRBJ2-5
cdr3_aa: CASRGTSGFSSYNEQFF; cdr3_nt: TGTGCCAGCCGCGGGACTAGCGGGTTTAGCTCCTACAATGAGCAGTTCTTC; d_call: TRBD2; clone_size: NA; v_call: TRBV28; j_call: TRBJ2-1
cdr3_aa: CASRASNSPLHF; cdr3_nt: TGTGCCAGCAGGGCTTCAAATTCACCCCTCCACTTT; d_call: NA; clone_size: NA; v_call: TRBV6-5; j_call: TRBJ1-6
cdr3_aa: CSARRSGGSLEKLFF; cdr3_nt: TGCAGTGCACGACGATCAGGGGGGTCTTTGGAAAAACTGTTTTTT; d_call: TRBD1; clone_size: few; v_call: TRBV20-1; j_call: TRBJ1-4
cdr3_aa: CASSLTGSGKLFF; cdr3_nt: TGTGCCAGCAGTTTGACAGGGTCAGGGAAACTGTTTTTT; d_call: TRBD1; clone_size: NA; v_call: TRBV27; j_call: TRBJ1-4
cdr3_aa: CASSATIYQETQYF; cdr3_nt: TGCGCCAGCAGTGCTACCATCTACCAAGAGACCCAGTACTTC; d_call: NA; clone_size: few; v_call: TRBV12-3/TRBV12-4; j_call: TRBJ2-5
cdr3_aa: CASSYLDRLGGNEKLFF; cdr3_nt: TGTGCCAGCAGTTACCTTGACAGGCTCGGGGGAAATGAAAAACTGTTTTTT; d_call: NA; clone_size: NA; v_call: TRBV28; j_call: TRBJ1-4
cdr3_aa: CASSLVFSGNYEQYF; cdr3_nt: TGTGCCAGCAGTTTAGTATTTAGCGGGAACTACGAGCAGTACTTC; d_call: TRBD2; clone_size: NA; v_call: TRBV12-3/TRBV12-4; j_call: TRBJ2-7
cdr3_aa: CSAQGGQGNEKLFF; cdr3_nt: TGCAGTGCCCAAGGGGGACAGGGGAATGAAAAACTGTTTTTT; d_call: TRBD1; clone_size: NA; v_call: TRBV20-1; j_call: TRBJ1-4
cdr3_aa: CASSQALGLAGGSTDTQYF; cdr3_nt: TGCGCCAGCAGCCAAGCCCTGGGGCTAGCGGGAGGAAGCACAGATACGCAGTATTTT; d_call: TRBD2; clone_size: few; v_call: TRBV4-3; j_call: TRBJ2-3
cdr3_aa: CATSRSGVLAKNIQYF; cdr3_nt: TGTGCCACCAGCCGTAGCGGGGTTTTAGCCAAAAACATTCAGTACTTC; d_call: TRBD2; clone_size: NA; v_call: TRBV15; j_call: TRBJ2-4
cdr3_aa: CASSDYTPRSQYF; cdr3_nt: TGTGCCAGCTCGGACTACACTCCTAGGTCGCAGTACTTC; d_call: NA; clone_size: NA; v_call: TRBV6-2/TRBV6-3; j_call: TRBJ2-7
cdr3_aa: CSVEYFDEQFF; cdr3_nt: TGCAGCGTGGAATATTTCGATGAGCAGTTCTTC; d_call: NA; clone_size: few; v_call: TRBV29-1; j_call: TRBJ2-1
cdr3_aa: CASSATIQGVGEQYF; cdr3_nt: TGCGCCAGCAGCGCCACAATACAGGGGGTTGGCGAGCAGTACTTC; d_call: TRBD1; clone_size: NA; v_call: TRBV5-1; j_call: TRBJ2-7
cdr3_aa: CASRDWDRAAKNIQYF; cdr3_nt: TGTGCCAGCAGGGACTGGGACAGAGCAGCCAAAAACATTCAGTACTTC; d_call: TRBD1; clone_size: NA; v_call: TRBV2; j_call: TRBJ2-4
cdr3_aa: CASRVENSGANVLTF; cdr3_nt: TGTGCCAGTAGGGTGGAGAACTCTGGGGCCAACGTCCTGACTTTC; d_call: NA; clone_size: few; v_call: TRBV2; j_call: TRBJ2-6
cdr3_aa: CASSSRRGTLTEAFF; cdr3_nt: TGTGCCAGCAGCTCCCGACGAGGTACGTTGACTGAAGCTTTCTTT; d_call: NA; clone_size: many; v_call: TRBV7-2; j_call: TRBJ1-1
cdr3_aa: CASSSGLRATPTDTQYF; cdr3_nt: TGTGCCAGCAGTTCGGGACTAAGGGCGACCCCCACAGATACGCAGTATTTT; d_call: TRBD2; clone_size: few; v_call: TRBV12-3/TRBV12-4; j_call: TRBJ2-3
cdr3_aa: CASSLGPSASYEQYF; cdr3_nt: TGTGCCAGCAGCTTGGGGCCGTCAGCCTCCTACGAGCAGTACTTC; d_call: NA; clone_size: few; v_call: TRBV5-5; j_call: TRBJ2-7
cdr3_aa: CASSLPGQGTKNIQYF; cdr3_nt: TGTGCCAGCAGCCTCCCGGGACAGGGGACCAAAAACATTCAGTACTTC; d_call: TRBD1; clone_size: NA; v_call: TRBV3-1; j_call: TRBJ2-4
cdr3_aa: CSVEVGPYNEQFF; cdr3_nt: TGCAGCGTTGAAGTAGGCCCTTACAATGAGCAGTTCTTC; d_call: NA; clone_size: NA; v_call: TRBV29-1; j_call: TRBJ2-1
cdr3_aa: CASSLVVAGDEQYF; cdr3_nt: TGTGCCAGCAGCTTAGTCGTGGCAGGGGACGAGCAGTACTTC; d_call: NA; clone_size: NA; v_call: TRBV13; j_call: TRBJ2-7
cdr3_aa: CAASEPGLIDYEQYF; cdr3_nt: TGTGCCGCCAGTGAACCGGGACTAATTGACTACGAGCAGTACTTC; d_call: TRBD2; clone_size: NA; v_call: TRBV24-1; j_call: TRBJ2-7
cdr3_aa: CASSQVLGGNQPQHF; cdr3_nt: TGCGCCAGCAGCCAAGTACTAGGGGGGAATCAGCCCCAGCATTTT; d_call: NA; clone_size: few; v_call: TRBV4-3; j_call: TRBJ1-5
cdr3_aa: CASRAGGYEQYF; cdr3_nt: TGTGCCAGCAGGGCTGGAGGCTACGAGCAGTACTTC; d_call: NA; clone_size: NA; v_call: TRBV2; j_call: TRBJ2-7